Below, 28 T cell receptor beta chains from the same sample are listed, as sequenced in a study of T cell clonality in common variable immunodeficiency. Using immunoSEQ multiplex PCR, the repertoire was profiled, and TCRdb retains in-frame clones only, with some absent. This repertoire holds under 45,000 clones, and none appear only once. Sequences were obtained from peripheral blood mononuclear cells. The receptors come from a person between 18 and 75 years old in good health.

This clone was seen repeatedly, ten times or more. From the germline J gene comes the end of the CDR3, since the read stops 3 residues before it. V usage is TRBV6-1 and J usage is TRBJ1-2; a weak D match, TRBD1 (5 bases). The CDR3 has 11 residues. Germline CDR1 and CDR2: MNHNS and SASEGT. Trimming took 2 bases from V and 7 from J, leaving 5 bases between them. CDR3 DNA (partial): TGTGCCAGCAGTGAACAGGGTGGC. Translating gives CASSEQGG. The whole CDR3 protein reads CASSEQGGYTF.

This clone was seen a handful of times. One end of the junction is discordant with germline, which a read error may explain. The read stops 3 residues short of the end of the CDR3; the missing end is completed from the germline J gene. The rearrangement links TRBV7-7 to TRBJ2-5; D is possibly TRBD1 (6 bases). Germline values: CDR1 SSHAT, CDR2 FNYEAQ (reference sequence). CDR3 length equals 14 residues. The CDR3 loop is CASSRSGTQETQYF. CDR3 DNA, as far as it was read: TGTGCTAGCAGCAGATCCGGGACACAAGAGACC.

Many counts were recorded for this clone. With the read ending 3 residues before the CDR3 end, the germline J gene is used to fill in that end. V usage is TRBV2 and J usage is TRBJ1-4, with 12 bases aligning to TRBD1. Germline trimming cut 4 bases from V and 6 bases from J; bases unmatched to any gene: 6. CDR3 length equals 16 residues. From germline, CDR1 is SNHLY and CDR2 FYNNEI. The CDR3 reads CASSAGQGAADEKLFF. The DNA read from the CDR3 is TGTGCCAGCAGTGCGGGACAGGGGGCGGCGGATGAAAAA.

As to this clone: With the read ending 3 residues before the CDR3 end, the germline J gene is used to fill in that end. The V and J genes are TRBV5-6 and TRBJ1-3; a possible D gene is TRBD1 (5 bases). The germline gives CDR1 SGHDT, CDR2 YYEEEE. There are 15 residues in the CDR3. V lost 4 bases, J lost 0 bases, and 11 bases lay in between. CDR3 bases read: TGTGCCAGCAGCCCAGGGTTAGGCTCTGGAAACACC. As protein: CASSPGLGSGNT. The CDR3, in full, reads CASSPGLGSGNTIYF.

This clone was recorded many times. The read comes to an end 3 residues before the CDR3 does, leaving the germline J gene to fill in the end. The chain combines TRBV20-1 with TRBJ2-1; D is possibly TRBD1 (6 bases). V dropped 0 bases and J dropped 4 bases, with 13 bases sitting between them. The CDR3 is 15 amino acids. CDR1 and CDR2 from the germline V gene are DFQATT and SNEGSKA (reference sequence). The DNA read from the CDR3 is TGCAGTGCTAGAGATTCGAGACAGGTTTACAATGAG. This gives the protein CSARDSRQVYNE. In full, the CDR3 reads CSARDSRQVYNEQFF.

This clone was seen ten or more times. The CDR3 is cut off 3 residues early in the read; its end comes from the germline J gene. V and J are TRBV20-1 and TRBJ2-3, with TRBD2 matching over 11 bases. The CDR3 runs to 14 residues. With V trimmed by 4 bases and J by 6 bases, 6 bases remained unmatched. The germline gives CDR1 DFQATT, CDR2 SNEGSKA (reference sequence). CDR3 DNA (partial): TGCAGTGCTATTAGCGGGAGGGCCGTGGATACG. Its protein is CSAISGRAVDT. The entire CDR3 protein reads CSAISGRAVDTQYF.

As to this clone: The read ends 3 residues before the CDR3 terminus; that terminus is restored from the germline J gene. The gene calls are TRBV5-1 and TRBJ2-7; 13 bases agree with TRBD2. The CDR3 has 16 amino acids. Germline V lookup: CDR1 SGHRS, CDR2 YFSETQ. The V and J ends lost 2 bases and 0 bases, in that order; junction bases with no gene match: 2. The covered CDR3 bases are TGCGCCAGCAGCTTATGGACTAGCGGGAGCTCCTACGAG. This sequence encodes CASSLWTSGSSYE. The whole CDR3 reads CASSLWTSGSSYEQYF.

This clone has at least ten counts. With the read ending 3 residues before the CDR3 end, the germline J gene is used to fill in that end. V is TRBV19 and J is TRBJ2-1; 8 nucleotides align to TRBD2. The CDR3 runs to 17 residues. Germline V gene data show CDR1 as LNHDA and CDR2 as SQIVND (reference sequence). The J segment lost 4 bases and the V segment lost 1 base, leaving 9 bases of the junction unmatched. The CDR3 sequence is CASSIGPHERGYNEQFF. The CDR3 DNA, read in part, is TGTGCCAGTAGTATAGGCCCCCATGAGCGGGGGTACAATGAG.

This clone was seen many times. The read terminates 3 residues ahead of where the CDR3 ends, so the germline J gene completes it. The chain has TRBV28 and TRBJ2-5, with D tentatively TRBD2 (8 bases). The CDR3 loop spans 17 amino acids. Germline values: CDR1 MDHEN, CDR2 SYDVKM. V lost 2 bases and J 1 base, leaving 17 bases between the germline ends. The CDR3 bases that were read are TGTGCCAGCAGTTTAGGACCCGGGGGGGACAGCCAAGAGACC. It encodes CASSLGPGGDSQET. The entire CDR3 protein is CASSLGPGGDSQETQYF. The whole variable domain, remainder taken from reference TRBV28 and TRBJ2-5, is DVKVTQSSRYLVKRTGEKVFLECVQDMDHENMFWYRQDPGLGLRLIYFSYDVKMKEKGDIPEGYSVSREKKERFSLILESASTNQTSMYLCASSLGPGGDSQETQYFGPGTRLLVL.

This clone was seen a few times. The missing CDR3 end, 3 residues past where the read stops, is filled in from the germline J gene. J is TRBJ1-2 and V is TRBV6-1; D might be TRBD1 (5 bases). The CDR3 runs 15 residues. Germline loops: CDR1 MNHNS, CDR2 SASEGT. Trimming removed 4 bases from V and 2 bases from J, with 14 bases in between. CDR3 region: CASSAGGAENYGYTF. The covered CDR3 bases are TGTGCCAGCAGTGCTGGAGGGGCGGAGAACTATGGC.

Of note for this clone: The sequence runs out 3 residues before the end of the CDR3; the remainder is reconstructed from the germline J gene. The chain combines TRBV7-9 with TRBJ2-7; D is uncertain. V gave up 3 bases and J gave up 3 bases, with 9 bases separating them. The CDR3 extends over 13 amino acids. The germline V gene has CDR1 SEHNR and CDR2 FQNEAQ (reference sequence). The CDR3 spells CASSFGRYYEQYF. The part of the CDR3 DNA that was read is TGTGCCAGCAGCTTTGGCAGATACTACGAG.

On this clone itself: The CDR3 end lies 3 residues beyond the end of the read and is filled in from the germline J gene. This sequence joins TRBV13 and TRBJ2-5, with 11 bases that match TRBD1. CDR3 length equals 17 residues. Germline CDR1 PRHDT, CDR2 FYEKMQ (reference sequence). V was clipped by 5 bases and J by 2 bases; unmatched bases: 10. CDR3 sequence: CASSTGTGGSLQETQYF. CDR3 bases read: TGTGCCAGCAGCACGGGGACAGGGGGTTCGTTACAAGAGACC.

For this clone: The read terminates 3 residues ahead of where the CDR3 ends, so the germline J gene completes it. This rearrangement joins TRBV2 to TRBJ1-4, with D perhaps matching TRBD1 (6 bases). CDR3 size: 15 residues. Germline CDR1 is SNHLY and CDR2 is FYNNEI. CDR3 amino acids: CASTFLGAPDSPLFF. The CDR3 bases that were read are TGTGCCAGCACCTTTCTGGGGGCCCCCGATTCACCA.

This clone was counted ten times or more. Read coverage stops 3 residues before the CDR3 terminus; the germline J gene supplies the remainder. The chain uses TRBV20-1 and TRBJ2-5, with 9 nucleotides matching TRBD2. The CDR3 runs to 15 residues. The ends lost 3 bases at V and 2 bases at J; junction bases unmatched: 7. CDR1 is DFQATT and CDR2 is SNEGSKA in the germline V gene (reference sequence). CDR3: CSASSASGKQETQYF. CDR3 bases read: TGCAGTGCTAGTAGTGCTAGCGGGAAACAAGAGACC.

This clone has a count of ten or more. From the germline J gene comes the end of the CDR3, since the read stops 3 residues before it. The chain couples TRBV20-1 to TRBJ2-7; 8 nucleotides line up with TRBD1. Germline CDR1 reads DFQATT; CDR2 reads SNEGSKA (reference sequence). The ends lost 5 bases at V and 4 bases at J; junction bases unmatched: 1. This CDR3 comprises 11 residues. The sequenced part of the CDR3 DNA is TGCAGTGCTCGACAGGGGTACGAG. Its protein product is CSARQGYE. The CDR3, in full, reads CSARQGYEQYF.

This clone is labeled as medium-sized. The read stops 3 residues short of the end of the CDR3; the missing end is completed from the germline J gene. The J gene is TRBJ2-5, the V gene TRBV6-4, with TRBD1 identical over 8 bases. Trimming took 6 bases from V and 5 from J; bases not matched to a gene: 5. The CDR3 has 13 amino acids. CDR1 and CDR2 (germline): MRHNA, SNTAGT. The sequenced part of the CDR3 DNA is TGTGCCAGCAGCCTAGACAGGGGTGAGACC. Translation gives CASSLDRGET. The full CDR3 protein is CASSLDRGETQYF.

This clone came up many times. The read terminates 3 residues ahead of where the CDR3 ends, so the germline J gene completes it. This chain links TRBV5-1 with TRBJ1-2; TRBD1 is a possible D gene (5 bases). The CDR3 is 15 residues long. Germline assignment: CDR1 SGHRS and CDR2 YFSETQ. V lost 1 base to trimming and J lost 4 bases, with 14 bases between them. The CDR3 protein is CASSLSIQDTYGYTF. The DNA read from the CDR3 is TGCGCCAGCAGCTTGTCAATCCAGGACACCTATGGC.

As regards this clone: The read ends 3 residues before the CDR3 terminus; that terminus is restored from the germline J gene. V and J are TRBV2 and TRBJ1-5; a weak D match, TRBD1 (5 bases). The CDR3 spans 14 residues. Germline V gene data show CDR1 as SNHLY and CDR2 as FYNNEI. V was trimmed by 3 bases and J by 2 bases, leaving 8 bases between them. The CDR3 protein is CASSDPRGNQPQHF. Partial CDR3 DNA: TGTGCCAGCAGTGATCCCAGGGGCAATCAGCCC.

In its sample, this clone was seen a few times. An end of the junction differs from the germline gene, which may be a read error. The read ends 3 residues early relative to the CDR3; the germline J gene fills the gap. The chain recombines TRBV7-7 with TRBJ2-3, with D perhaps TRBD1 or TRBD2 (7 bases each). This CDR3 region has 14 residues. Germline CDR1 SSHAT, CDR2 FNYEAQ (reference sequence). The CDR3 reads CASSLGRGQETQYF. CDR3 DNA, as far as it was read: TGTGCTAGCAGCTTAGGGAGGGGGCAGGAGACG.

This clone was seen many times. With the read ending 3 residues before the CDR3 end, the germline J gene is used to fill in that end. V and J are TRBV15 and TRBJ2-1; 10 bases agree with TRBD2. V lost 3 bases to trimming and J lost 3 bases; unmatched junction nucleotides: 5. CDR1 and CDR2 from the germline V gene are LNHNV and YYDKDF (reference sequence). This CDR3 is built from 16 residues. CDR3 residues: CATSSLAGVFYNEQFF. The part of the CDR3 DNA that was read is TGTGCCACCAGCAGTCTAGCGGGGGTTTTCTACAATGAG.

A few counts support this clone. The DNA ends 3 residues before the CDR3 does, and the rest of the CDR3 is filled in from the germline J gene. The chain is built from TRBV13 and TRBJ1-6; TRBD1 matches 9 bases. The ends lost 4 bases at V and 8 bases at J; junction bases unmatched: 6. This CDR3 has 15 residues. Per germline, CDR1 PRHDT and CDR2 FYEKMQ (reference sequence). The CDR3 DNA, read in part, is TGTGCCAGCAGCTCATCGCACAGGGGGCATTCACCC. Translation gives CASSSSHRGHSP. The complete CDR3 reads CASSSSHRGHSPLHF.

This clone was picked up many times. With the read ending 3 residues before the CDR3 end, the germline J gene is used to fill in that end. This chain uses TRBV19 with TRBJ1-1, with 9 bases that match TRBD1. Germline V gene lookup returns CDR1 LNHDA and CDR2 SQIVND (reference sequence). The CDR3 runs 14 residues. V shed 6 bases, J shed 4 bases, and the junction held 6 bases outside the gene matches. The DNA read from the CDR3 is TGTGCCAGTAGCGTACAGGGGGCTGGCACTGAA. Residues: CASSVQGAGTE. The entire CDR3 is CASSVQGAGTEAFF.

Turning to this clone: The sequence runs out 3 residues before the end of the CDR3; the remainder is reconstructed from the germline J gene. This chain joins TRBV5-3 and TRBJ1-1; D ambiguous. TRBV5-3 belongs to the ORF category, with a function that is uncertain. The CDR3 contains 15 residues. V was trimmed by 4 bases and J by 0 bases, leaving 13 bases between them. This chain's CDR3 is CARSNRLDMNTEAFF. Incomplete CDR3 DNA: TGTGCCAGAAGCAATAGACTAGATATGAACACTGAA.

This clone was counted at least ten times. From the germline J gene comes the end of the CDR3, since the read stops 3 residues before it. This chain connects TRBV2 to TRBJ2-1, with 8 bases fitting TRBD1. The CDR3 has 13 amino acids. Per germline, CDR1 SNHLY and CDR2 FYNNEI. The V segment lost 7 bases and the J segment 7 bases; nucleotides outside the gene matches: 6. The CDR3 bases that were read are TGTGCCAGCATGACAGGGGTAAGGAATGAG. As protein: CASMTGVRNE. The CDR3 in full is CASMTGVRNEQFF.

This clone was recorded many times. The missing CDR3 end, 3 residues past where the read stops, is filled in from the germline J gene. The chain links TRBV29-1 to TRBJ2-7; D is unresolved. V was clipped by 4 bases and J by 2 bases, with 18 bases between them. This CDR3 comprises 15 residues. Per the germline V gene, CDR1 is SQVTM and CDR2 is ANQGSEA. This chain's CDR3 is CSVVLVPSVPYEQYF. CDR3 DNA, as far as it was read: TGCAGCGTTGTCCTAGTACCCTCGGTCCCCTACGAG.

There are many counts of this clone. The CDR3 protein is CSARVGQDTRGYTF. The part of the CDR3 DNA that was read is TGCAGTGCTAGAGTGGGACAGGATACGCGGGGC. V is TRBV20-1 and J is TRBJ1-2; 8 bases map to TRBD1. The CDR3 end is not reached by the read, which stops 3 residues before it; the germline J gene fills it in. This CDR3 is built from 14 residues. CDR1 is DFQATT and CDR2 is SNEGSKA in the germline V gene (reference sequence).

This clone was recorded at least ten times. Coverage ceases 3 residues before the CDR3 finishes, and the germline J gene fills in the end. The rearrangement links TRBV5-1 to TRBJ2-5; D gene uncertain. V was clipped by 5 bases and J by 4 bases, with 12 bases between them. The germline V gene encodes CDR1 SGHRS and CDR2 YFSETQ. The CDR3 is made up of 13 amino acids. The CDR3 is CASRYTRGETQYF. CDR3 DNA (partial): TGCGCCAGCAGATATACCCGCGGAGAGACC. Full variable domain (missing parts from reference TRBV5-1 and TRBJ2-5): KAGVTQTPRYLIKTRGQQVTLSCSPISGHRSVSWYQQTPGQGLQFLFEYFSETQRNKGNFPGRFSGRQFSNSRSEMNVSTLELGDSALYLCASRYTRGETQYFGPGTRLLVL.

At least ten counts were recorded for this clone. The CDR3 end is not reached by the read, which stops 3 residues before it; the germline J gene fills it in. The chain joins TRBV7-8 to TRBJ2-4; 9 positions agree with TRBD1. Germline CDR1 SGHVS, CDR2 FQNEAQ. This CDR3 region has 15 residues. The CDR3 DNA, read in part, is TGTGCCAGCAGCCTCGTCGGCAACACGGACAGGGGT. Encoded protein: CASSLVGNTDRG. The entire CDR3 is CASSLVGNTDRGQYF.